These T cell receptor beta chains were read from a single sample in a study of T cell responses to AZD1222 COVID-19 vaccine. TCRdb keeps only in-frame clones here, not all; method: immunoSEQ multiplex PCR. The sample carries around 130,000 clones, roughly 87% recorded once. Specimen: peripheral blood, collected on day 0 of AZD1222 vaccination. Every receptor here comes from an adult in good health. Each CDR3 is given with its conserved first and last residue. The order of the fields is CDR3 protein, V gene, D gene, J gene. A D gene is named only where the DNA matches it firmly.

cdr3_aa: CASSPGWQIYGYTF
v_call: TRBV19
d_call: NA
j_call: TRBJ1-2

cdr3_aa: CASSSRRGSYNEQFF
v_call: TRBV11-2
d_call: NA
j_call: TRBJ2-1

cdr3_aa: CSVEDRGNTGELFF
v_call: TRBV29-1
d_call: NA
j_call: TRBJ2-2

cdr3_aa: CASPRDRDNFQPQHF
v_call: TRBV18
d_call: TRBD1
j_call: TRBJ1-5

cdr3_aa: CASSLGTGTTGELFF
v_call: TRBV7-2
d_call: TRBD1
j_call: TRBJ2-2

cdr3_aa: CASSPQRGGRNEQFF
v_call: TRBV28
d_call: TRBD2
j_call: TRBJ2-1

cdr3_aa: CAWYAGGRGSPLHF
v_call: TRBV30
d_call: TRBD1
j_call: TRBJ1-6

cdr3_aa: CASSATYRDNVLTF
v_call: TRBV7-9
d_call: NA
j_call: TRBJ2-6

cdr3_aa: CSAPSTTGTTEAFF
v_call: TRBV29-1
d_call: TRBD1
j_call: TRBJ1-1

cdr3_aa: CASSRVTELFPNSYNSPLHF
v_call: TRBV21-1
d_call: NA
j_call: TRBJ1-6

cdr3_aa: CASSRTVGDGYTF
v_call: TRBV7-3
d_call: NA
j_call: TRBJ1-2

cdr3_aa: CASSIGGQVEGLF
v_call: TRBV13
d_call: TRBD1
j_call: TRBJ1-3

cdr3_aa: CASSLSGGTQETQYF
v_call: TRBV5-4
d_call: TRBD2
j_call: TRBJ2-5

cdr3_aa: CASRRQGGWDGYTF
v_call: TRBV6-5
d_call: NA
j_call: TRBJ1-2

cdr3_aa: CASSPMDSENTGELFF
v_call: TRBV18
d_call: NA
j_call: TRBJ2-2

cdr3_aa: CASSFDRKDYGYTF
v_call: TRBV5-8
d_call: NA
j_call: TRBJ1-2

cdr3_aa: CAISGAGGTGANYGYTF
v_call: TRBV10-3
d_call: TRBD1
j_call: TRBJ1-2

cdr3_aa: CASSLVAGDTEAFF
v_call: TRBV11-2
d_call: NA
j_call: TRBJ1-1

cdr3_aa: CASSLGGTLTDTQYF
v_call: TRBV27
d_call: NA
j_call: TRBJ2-3

cdr3_aa: CASSPGDSNQPQHF
v_call: TRBV9
d_call: NA
j_call: TRBJ1-5

cdr3_aa: CASSVAAGQGARETQYF
v_call: TRBV9
d_call: TRBD1
j_call: TRBJ2-5

cdr3_aa: CASSLAVRARYNEQFF
v_call: TRBV7-2
d_call: NA
j_call: TRBJ2-1

cdr3_aa: CASSQHPGGRETQYF
v_call: TRBV4-2
d_call: NA
j_call: TRBJ2-5

cdr3_aa: CASSQEPNAGGKAGNTIYF
v_call: TRBV4-3
d_call: TRBD1
j_call: TRBJ1-3

cdr3_aa: CASSLGQGPEAFF
v_call: TRBV7-9
d_call: TRBD1
j_call: TRBJ1-1

cdr3_aa: CASSYGLGRGEAFF
v_call: TRBV6-2/TRBV6-3
d_call: NA
j_call: TRBJ1-1

cdr3_aa: CASSQGINANQPQHF
v_call: TRBV5-1
d_call: NA
j_call: TRBJ1-5

cdr3_aa: CASSQALRTGSNEQYF
v_call: TRBV3-1/TRBV3-2
d_call: TRBD1
j_call: TRBJ2-7

cdr3_aa: CASSAGLAGYNEQFF
v_call: TRBV9
d_call: TRBD2
j_call: TRBJ2-1

cdr3_aa: CASSQVSGVNEQFF
v_call: TRBV4-2
d_call: TRBD2
j_call: TRBJ2-1

cdr3_aa: CASSLVQGGKTQYF
v_call: TRBV5-1
d_call: NA
j_call: TRBJ2-5

cdr3_aa: CASNLPEFNYGYTF
v_call: TRBV28
d_call: NA
j_call: TRBJ1-2

cdr3_aa: CASSIGDPYSYEQYF
v_call: TRBV19
d_call: NA
j_call: TRBJ2-7

cdr3_aa: CASSFGDRARDEQYF
v_call: TRBV11-2
d_call: NA
j_call: TRBJ2-7

cdr3_aa: CASSLDVGQGTQPQHF
v_call: TRBV11-2
d_call: NA
j_call: TRBJ1-5

cdr3_aa: CASSESHLSAEKLFF
v_call: TRBV2
d_call: NA
j_call: TRBJ1-4

cdr3_aa: CASSKQGNTEAFF
v_call: TRBV6-5
d_call: NA
j_call: TRBJ1-1

cdr3_aa: CASSLDPTVNYGYTF
v_call: TRBV7-2
d_call: NA
j_call: TRBJ1-2

cdr3_aa: CASSPRGTYNEQFF
v_call: TRBV28
d_call: NA
j_call: TRBJ2-1

cdr3_aa: CASSSAYSTDTQYF
v_call: TRBV27
d_call: NA
j_call: TRBJ2-3

cdr3_aa: CASLGRGLPWDEKLFF
v_call: TRBV2
d_call: NA
j_call: TRBJ1-4

cdr3_aa: CASSLYTEAFF
v_call: TRBV19
d_call: NA
j_call: TRBJ1-1

cdr3_aa: CASSQDLGNGYTF
v_call: TRBV4-3
d_call: NA
j_call: TRBJ1-2

cdr3_aa: CAISEEGVVNYGYTF
v_call: TRBV10-3
d_call: NA
j_call: TRBJ1-2

cdr3_aa: CAIEGKNTEAFF
v_call: TRBV19
d_call: NA
j_call: TRBJ1-1

cdr3_aa: CASSPLRPAGTDTQYF
v_call: TRBV19
d_call: NA
j_call: TRBJ2-3

cdr3_aa: CASSLTRYGYTF
v_call: TRBV5-6
d_call: NA
j_call: TRBJ1-2

cdr3_aa: CASRGVNLGDTQYF
v_call: TRBV5-1
d_call: NA
j_call: TRBJ2-3

cdr3_aa: CASSSHQGPSQPQHF
v_call: TRBV7-8
d_call: NA
j_call: TRBJ1-5

cdr3_aa: CASSEPGGVYGYTF
v_call: TRBV25-1
d_call: TRBD1
j_call: TRBJ1-2

cdr3_aa: CASNPRRPIEKLFF
v_call: TRBV23-1
d_call: NA
j_call: TRBJ1-4

cdr3_aa: CASSQGPTSGGVYEQYF
v_call: TRBV4-2
d_call: TRBD2
j_call: TRBJ2-7

cdr3_aa: CASESTGFRGYTF
v_call: TRBV2
d_call: TRBD1
j_call: TRBJ1-2